A selection of T cell receptor beta chains follows, all from one sample in a study of CD8 T cells in Susac syndrome. MiXCR, applied by TCRdb to the immunoSEQ multiplex PCR reads, yields one record per CDR3 protein. The sample records hundreds of thousands of distinct CDR3 sequences, roughly 90% being singletons. Material: CD8+ T cells from PBMCs. The receptors were sampled from a human donor with multiple sclerosis. Both conserved end residues are part of each CDR3. Fields, in order: V gene, D gene, J gene, clone size, CDR3 protein. A D gene is named only where the DNA matches it firmly. Not all rows give a size; the values are once, few, many and, for expanded clones, a class.

>TRBV5-1|TRBD1|TRBJ1-2|-
CASSWDRANYGYTF
>TRBV29-1|TRBD1|TRBJ1-1|-
CSVRTGNEAFF
>TRBV4-3|TRBD1|TRBJ1-4|-
CASSQDAARGPAEKLFF
>TRBV23-1|TRBD2|TRBJ2-3|-
CASPHGAGVAYF
>TRBV3-1|-|TRBJ1-5|-
CASSQDTGSTQPQHF
>TRBV5-4|TRBD1|TRBJ2-5|-
CASSLVGTGDETQYF
>TRBV9|-|TRBJ2-1|-
CASSPSSGPGGEQFF
>TRBV6-5|-|TRBJ1-1|-
CASRNLPGDGAFF
>TRBV7-9|-|TRBJ1-1|-
CASSSTVEAFF
>TRBV14|-|TRBJ1-5|-
CASSRETGSDNQPQHF
>TRBV7-8|-|TRBJ2-1|once
CASSSAYTSYNEQFF
>TRBV21-1|-|TRBJ2-7|-
CASSAGQGSYEQYF
>TRBV7-2|-|TRBJ1-1|-
CASSLVAANTEAFF
>TRBV4-1|-|TRBJ1-1|-
CASSQVAVEGTEAFF
>TRBV5-1|TRBD1|TRBJ1-1|-
CASTDRVGENTEAFF
>TRBV28|-|TRBJ2-7|-
CASSSVSGEYSYEQYF
>TRBV24-1|-|TRBJ2-1|-
CATSSADYNEQFF